These 5 T cell receptor beta chains share one sample of origin, sequenced in a study of OX40 agonist ivuxolimab in advanced cancers. Measured with immunoSEQ multiplex PCR; TCRdb has only the in-frame clones, and not every one. There are about 79,000 clones in the sample; over 70% occur only once, and approximately 4.6% lies in the top ten. Sequencing used CD4+ or CD8+ T cells sorted from blood, obtained in a trial of the OX40 agonist ivuxolimab. The source of these receptors is an adult with an advanced solid tumor such as melanoma, head and neck, liver or kidney cancer.

This clone was seen once. DNA for the CDR3: TGCGCCAGCAGCTTGACAGGGACCGCTAACTATGGCTACACCTTC. It specifies CASSLTGTANYGYTF. The genes are TRBV5-1 and TRBJ1-2; D may be TRBD1 (6 bases). With 1 base removed from V and 0 bases from J, the gap between germline ends came to 10 bases. This CDR3 spans 15 amino acids. Germline V gives CDR1 SGHRS, CDR2 YFSETQ.

This clone was observed a single time. The rearrangement uses TRBV7-3 and TRBJ2-2; 9 bases are shared with TRBD2. The germline gives CDR1 SGHTA, CDR2 FQGTGA. Trimming at V came to 5 bases and at J to 2 bases, leaving 6 bases not matched to a gene. The CDR3 covers 16 residues. CDR3 coding DNA: TGTGCCAGCAGCCCACTAGGGACTAGCAACACCGGGGAGCTGTTTTTT. Its protein is CASSPLGTSNTGELFF.

The CDR3 sequence is CASSLAGDSLGGDEQFF. The CDR3 DNA is TGTGCCAGCAGCTTAGCCGGGGACAGCCTGGGGGGAGATGAGCAGTTCTTC. J is TRBJ2-1 and V is TRBV7-3, with D perhaps matching TRBD1 (7 bases). The ends were cut back, 2 bases at V and 8 bases at J, with 22 bases in the middle. In germline, CDR1 is SGHTA, CDR2 FQGTGA. The CDR3 loop spans 17 amino acids.

V and J are TRBV28 and TRBJ2-1; no clear D. Looked up from germline, CDR1 is MDHEN and CDR2 is SYDVKM. The CDR3 has 13 amino acids. V lost 5 bases, J lost 8 bases, and 13 bases lay in between. CDR3 amino acids: CASSPQVLDEQFF. In DNA, the CDR3 is TGTGCCAGCAGTCCTCAGGTTCTCGATGAGCAGTTCTTC.

In DNA form, the CDR3 reads TGCAGCGTGGATTTTACCGGGGAGCTGTTTTTT. Translation gives CSVDFTGELFF. This sequence joins TRBV29-1 and TRBJ2-2; D is undetermined. Germline CDR1 SQVTM, CDR2 ANQGSEA. The CDR3 loop spans 11 amino acids. The ends were cut back, 6 bases at V and 5 bases at J, with 7 bases in the middle.